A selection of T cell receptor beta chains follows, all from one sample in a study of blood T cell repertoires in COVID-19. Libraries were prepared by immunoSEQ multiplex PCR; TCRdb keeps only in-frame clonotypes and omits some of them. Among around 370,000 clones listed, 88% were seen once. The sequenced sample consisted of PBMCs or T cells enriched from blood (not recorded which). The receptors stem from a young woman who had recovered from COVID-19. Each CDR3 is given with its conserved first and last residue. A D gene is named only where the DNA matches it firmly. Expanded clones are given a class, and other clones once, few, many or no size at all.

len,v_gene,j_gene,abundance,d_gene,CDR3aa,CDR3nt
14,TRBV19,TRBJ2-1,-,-,CASTPSLLYNEQFF,TGTGCCAGTACCCCCTCACTCCTCTACAATGAGCAGTTCTTC
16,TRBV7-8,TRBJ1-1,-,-,CASSPRGVGRDTEAFF,TGTGCCAGCAGCCCGCGGGGGGTCGGTAGGGACACTGAAGCTTTCTTT
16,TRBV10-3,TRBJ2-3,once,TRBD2,CAISEGGLGVEATQYF,TGTGCCATCAGTGAGGGAGGACTAGGGGTCGAGGCTACGCAGTATTTT
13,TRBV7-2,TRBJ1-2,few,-,CASSLEGNYGYTF,TGTGCCAGCAGCCTGGAGGGGAACTATGGCTACACCTTC
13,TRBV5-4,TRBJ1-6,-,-,CASSMRETGPLHF,TGTGCCAGCAGCATGAGAGAGACGGGTCCCCTCCACTTT
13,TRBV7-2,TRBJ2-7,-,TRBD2,CASSLGPSGEQYF,TGTGCCAGCAGCTTAGGTCCTAGCGGGGAGCAGTACTTC
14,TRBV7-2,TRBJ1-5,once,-,CASSGAGGGQPQHF,TGTGCCAGCAGCGGCGCGGGGGGGGGTCAGCCCCAGCATTTT
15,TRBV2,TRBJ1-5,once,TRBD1,CASSASGGINQPQHF,TGTGCCAGCAGTGCTTCAGGGGGGATCAATCAGCCCCAGCATTTT
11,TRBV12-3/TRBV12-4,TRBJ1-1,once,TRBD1,CASSRDSEAFF,TGTGCCAGCAGTCGGGACAGCGAAGCTTTCTTT
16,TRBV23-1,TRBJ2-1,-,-,CASSQSGQVNYNEQFF,TGCGCCAGCAGTCAATCGGGCCAGGTTAACTACAATGAGCAGTTCTTC
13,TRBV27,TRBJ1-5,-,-,CASSLGPNQPQHF,TGTGCCAGCAGCCTGGGGCCTAATCAGCCCCAGCATTTT
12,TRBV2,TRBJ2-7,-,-,CASSGRVHEQYF,TGTGCCAGCAGTGGGAGGGTGCACGAGCAGTACTTC
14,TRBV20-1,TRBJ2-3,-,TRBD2,CSASSGDHRDTQYF,TGCAGTGCTAGTAGCGGGGATCATAGAGATACGCAGTATTTT
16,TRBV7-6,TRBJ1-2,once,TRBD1,CASSSDRGRINYGYTF,TGTGCCAGCAGCTCAGACAGGGGGCGCATAAACTATGGCTACACCTTC
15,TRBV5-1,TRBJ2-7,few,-,CASSFTAGNPYEQYF,TGCGCCAGCAGCTTCACGGCGGGTAACCCCTACGAGCAGTACTTC
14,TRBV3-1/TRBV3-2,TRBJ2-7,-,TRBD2,CASSPAGGANEQYF,TGTGCCAGCAGCCCCGCCGGGGGGGCGAACGAGCAGTACTTC
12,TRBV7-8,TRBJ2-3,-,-,CASSPGLETQYF,TGTGCCAGCAGCCCGGGACTGGAGACGCAGTATTTT
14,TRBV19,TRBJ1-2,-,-,CASSTRGADYGYTF,TGTGCCAGTAGTACTCGTGGGGCAGACTATGGCTACACCTTC
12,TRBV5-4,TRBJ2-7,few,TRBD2,CASSVGLAVEYF,TGTGCCAGCAGCGTCGGACTAGCGGTGGAGTACTTC
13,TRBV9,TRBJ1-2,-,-,CASRGAVNYGYTF,TGTGCCAGCAGGGGAGCGGTGAACTATGGCTACACCTTC
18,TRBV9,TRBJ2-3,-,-,CASSVGRPGSRGTDTQYF,TGTGCCAGCAGCGTCGGGCGTCCGGGATCTAGAGGGACAGATACGCAGTATTTT
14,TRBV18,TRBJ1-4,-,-,CASSRTPANEKLFF,TGTGCCAGCTCAAGGACACCCGCTAATGAAAAACTGTTTTTT
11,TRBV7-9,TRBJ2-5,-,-,CASSSFEAQYF,TGTGCCAGCAGCTCCTTTGAGGCCCAGTACTTC
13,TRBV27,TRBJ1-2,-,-,CASSSPGRDGYTF,TGTGCCAGCAGTTCCCCAGGTCGAGATGGCTACACCTTC
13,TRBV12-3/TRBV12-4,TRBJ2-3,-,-,CASRAGAHGTQYF,TGTGCCAGCCGGGCGGGGGCCCATGGTACGCAGTATTTT
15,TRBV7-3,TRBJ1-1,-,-,CASSLGAPHDTEAFF,TGTGCCAGCAGCTTAGGGGCCCCCCATGACACTGAAGCTTTCTTT
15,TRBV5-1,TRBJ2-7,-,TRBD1,CASQAPGQGAYEQYF,TGCGCCAGCCAGGCTCCGGGACAGGGCGCCTACGAGCAGTACTTC
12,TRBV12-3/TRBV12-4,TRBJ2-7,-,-,CASSLGLYEQYF,TGTGCCAGCAGTTTGGGGCTTTACGAGCAGTACTTC
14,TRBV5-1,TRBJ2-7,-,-,CASSLGDSSYEQYF,TGCGCCAGCAGCTTGGGCGACAGCTCCTACGAGCAGTACTTC
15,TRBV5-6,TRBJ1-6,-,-,CASSLQGSNNSPLHF,TGTGCCAGCAGCTTACAGGGCTCGAATAATTCACCCCTCCACTTT
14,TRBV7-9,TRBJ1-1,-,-,CASSLLFINTEAFF,TGTGCCAGCAGCTTGTTGTTTATAAACACTGAAGCTTTCTTT
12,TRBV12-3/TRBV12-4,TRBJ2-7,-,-,CASSSGFYEQYF,TGTGCCAGCAGCTCAGGGTTCTACGAGCAGTACTTC
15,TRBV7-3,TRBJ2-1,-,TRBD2,CASSLSGDGYNEQFF,TGTGCCAGCAGCCTTAGCGGGGATGGGTACAATGAGCAGTTCTTC
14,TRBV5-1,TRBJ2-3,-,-,CASSPGTSADTQYF,TGCGCCAGCAGCCCGGGAACTTCGGCAGATACGCAGTATTTT
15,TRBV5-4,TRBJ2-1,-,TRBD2,CASSHSGGSYNEQFF,TGTGCCAGCAGTCACAGCGGGGGGTCCTACAATGAGCAGTTCTTC
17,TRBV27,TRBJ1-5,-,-,CASSLSLGARGNQPQHF,TGTGCCAGCAGTTTATCGTTGGGGGCGCGGGGCAATCAGCCCCAGCATTTT
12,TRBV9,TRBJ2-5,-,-,CASSPFPGDQYF,TGTGCCAGCAGCCCATTTCCGGGGGACCAGTACTTC
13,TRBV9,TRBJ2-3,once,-,CASSDGTSDTQYF,TGTGCCAGCAGTGATGGGACTTCAGATACGCAGTATTTT
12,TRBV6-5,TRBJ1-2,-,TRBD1,CASSRTGEGYTF,TGTGCCAGCAGCAGGACAGGGGAAGGCTACACCTTC
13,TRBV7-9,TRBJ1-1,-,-,CASRLADGGGAFF,TGTGCCAGCAGACTTGCCGACGGGGGAGGAGCTTTCTTT
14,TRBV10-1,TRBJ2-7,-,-,CASSEGTYSYEQYF,TGCGCCAGCAGTGAAGGGACATATTCCTACGAGCAGTACTTC
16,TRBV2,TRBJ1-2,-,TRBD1,CALSRDRGSVGYGYTF,TGTGCCCTGAGCAGGGACAGGGGGTCAGTAGGCTATGGCTACACCTTC